A single sample gave rise to the 13 T cell receptor beta chains below, sequenced in a study of tumor-infiltrating lymphocytes in primary liver carcinoma. Extraction also yielded germline DNA, while blood RNA was obtained from unsorted whole blood. The authors made TCR beta cDNA from approximately 490 ng total RNA with a constant-region primer. Library construction for TCR beta comprised three nested multiplex PCR rounds performed with slightly modified ARM-PCR. For around 9 cycles apiece, the opening two PCR rounds ran with TRBV1-TRBV30 forward primers and a C-beta reverse primer. TCRdb reprocessed the multiplex PCR reads with MiXCR, giving one entry per CDR3 protein. The data contain a few hundred thousand distinct CDR3 sequences, roughly 60% of them seen just once; the ten biggest clones take up 17%. What was sequenced was peripheral blood. The receptors come from a woman in her 30s with primary liver carcinoma and hepatitis B virus infection.

Regarding this clonotype: A read error may explain this, as a much larger clone is one base away. The rearrangement links TRBV29-1 to TRBJ1-1, with TRBD1 as a possible D gene (5 bases). Trimming removed 7 bases from V and 6 bases from J, with 15 bases in between. Germline CDR1 SQVTM, CDR2 ANQGSEA. The CDR3 runs to 12 residues. The chain's CDR3 is CSAGHRTSEAFF. The CDR3 nucleotides are TGCAGCGCGGGGCACAGGACTTCTGAAGCTTTCTTT.

As to this clonotype: The junction departs from the called germline gene at one end, perhaps through a read error. In nucleotides, the CDR3 is TGTGCCATCAGTAACGTAGGGAGGGAGCCGCGAGGAAGCGAGCAGAACTTC. Its translation is CAISNVGREPRGSEQNF. The chain couples TRBV10-3 to TRBJ2-7, with 7 bases fitting TRBD2. Germline CDR1 reads ENHRY; CDR2 reads SYGVKD. There are 17 residues in the CDR3.

V gene TRBV2 combines with J gene TRBJ2-2, with TRBD1 as a possible D gene (5 bases). Germline V gene data show CDR1 as SNHLY and CDR2 as FYNNEI. With 1 base removed from V and 5 bases from J, the gap between germline ends came to 11 bases. This CDR3 spans 15 amino acids. The DNA of the CDR3 is TGTGCCAGCAGTGAAGAAGCAGGGATTACCGGGGAGCTGTTTTTT. Its protein product is CASSEEAGITGELFF.

This clonotype was seen a handful of times. This sequence joins TRBV12-3 or TRBV12-4 and TRBJ2-5; 7 bases align to TRBD2. This CDR3 has 16 residues. The V and J ends lost 5 bases and 2 bases, in that order; junction bases with no gene match: 11. In nucleotides, the CDR3 is TGTGCCAGCAGTCCGTGGGAGGGCCCGGGTCAAGAGACCCAGTACTTC. The encoded protein is CASSPWEGPGQETQYF.

J is TRBJ2-5 and V is TRBV6-5, with 10 bases aligning to TRBD2. The CDR3 totals 15 residues. Germline loops: CDR1 MNHEY, CDR2 SVGAGI. The J segment lost 2 bases and the V segment lost 6 bases, leaving 6 bases of the junction unmatched. Here the CDR3 DNA reads TGTGCCAGCAGAGGTAGCGGGAGGTATCAAGAGACCCAGTACTTC. This encodes CASRGSGRYQETQYF.

This clonotype was detected many times. The chain couples TRBV11-1 to TRBJ2-5, with 7 bases aligning to TRBD2. The CDR3 is 15 residues long. The ends lost 6 bases at V and 0 bases at J; junction bases unmatched: 7. CDR1 and CDR2 (germline): SGHAT, FQDESV (reference sequence). This CDR3 reads CASSEAGPHQETQYF. The DNA of the CDR3 is TGTGCCAGCAGTGAAGCGGGACCGCACCAAGAGACCCAGTACTTC.

The V and J genes are TRBV6-5 and TRBJ2-3, with D uncertain. Germline V gives CDR1 MNHEY, CDR2 SVGAGI. The V and J ends lost 0 bases and 0 bases respectively, with 10 bases between them. The CDR3 totals 16 residues. Here the CDR3 DNA reads TGTGCCAGCAGTTACTCGTGGCAGTCTAGCACAGATACGCAGTATTTT. This translates into CASSYSWQSSTDTQYF.

This clonotype has a count of ten or more. This rearrangement joins TRBV29-1 to TRBJ2-5; tentative D call: TRBD2 (5 bases). This CDR3 contains 16 residues. Germline V gene lookup returns CDR1 SQVTM and CDR2 ANQGSEA. Trimming took 1 base from V and 4 from J, leaving 19 bases between them. The CDR3 DNA reads TGCAGCGTTGAAGGAGGACTTATCGGTACCAGAGAGACCCAGTACTTC. This codes for CSVEGGLIGTRETQYF.

V is TRBV6-1 and J is TRBJ1-2, with D maybe TRBD1 (6 bases). Trimming stripped 1 base from V and 2 bases from J, with 14 bases between. Germline V gives CDR1 MNHNS, CDR2 SASEGT. The CDR3 has 16 amino acids. The CDR3 is CASSEGGQLPNYGYTF. The CDR3 DNA follows: TGTGCCAGCAGTGAAGGGGGACAACTGCCAAACTATGGCTACACCTTC.

Regarding this clonotype: The junction and the germline gene differ at one end; a read error may be behind it. The CDR3 here is CASSLVAGSPDSQYF. The CDR3 nucleotides are TGTGCCAGCAGTTTAGTGGCAGGGAGCCCAGATTCGCAGTATTTT. This chain links TRBV12-3 or TRBV12-4 with TRBJ2-3; the D call may be TRBD1 or TRBD2 (5 bases each). The CDR3 runs 15 residues.

The chain couples TRBV7-9 to TRBJ1-2; D ambiguous. CDR1 and CDR2 from the germline V gene are SEHNR and FQNEAQ (reference sequence). V was pared by 7 bases and J by 6 bases, with 24 bases between. This CDR3 has 16 residues. Written as DNA, the CDR3 is TGTGCCAGCACCCTACTGGACGGGAGCGGGTACAATGGCTACACCTTC. Translating it yields CASTLLDGSGYNGYTF.

As regards this clonotype: A clone one base away is much larger, so this may be a read error. DNA of the CDR3: TGCGACAGCAGCCAGAGGACTGCCCAAGAGACCCAGTACTTC. This gives the protein CDSSQRTAQETQYF. V and J are TRBV4-1 and TRBJ2-5, with D tentatively TRBD2 (5 bases). From germline, CDR1 is MGHRA and CDR2 YSYEKL. The CDR3 runs to 14 residues.

Note on this clonotype: At one of its ends the junction is not consistent with the germline gene, which may arise from a read error. The V call is TRBV6-2 or TRBV6-3, the J call TRBJ2-7, with 9 bases aligning to TRBD1. Germline V gene sequence: CDR1 MNHEY, CDR2 SVGEGT. This CDR3 region has 15 residues. As DNA, the CDR3 is TGTGCCAGCAGAAGAGTACAGGGGGCACGCTACGAGCAGTATTTC. This translates into CASRRVQGARYEQYF.